The present T cell receptor beta chain was sequenced within a study of cytomegalovirus exposure and HLA in healthy donors. As to this clone: Its specificity is unknown.

The PCR employed 60 Vbeta primers together with 13 Jbeta primers. Sequenced by immunoSEQ multiplex PCR; TCRdb stores in-frame clones only, minus some. The top ten clones hold less than 3.5% of a sample with about 150,000 clones, 80% to 85% of them seen once. From germline, CDR1 is SGHTA and CDR2 FQGTGA. CDR3 size: 14 residues. The V gene lost 5 bases and the J gene lost 1 base, with 8 bases spanning the gap. Study conclusions and caveats: Cytomegalovirus-associated TCR beta chains were listed, numbering 150 to 200. The HLA-A and HLA-B alleles of most subjects were reportedly predicted accurately from TCR beta sequences. TRBV6-2, TRBV6-3 and other indistinguishable V segments were excluded. High specificity and sensitivity for cytomegalovirus status were reported for the classifier.

Source material: PBMCs. The clonotype was recovered from a woman aged 25 to 39 in good health and CMV-seronegative. The chain employs TRBV7-3 and TRBJ2-2, with D possibly being TRBD2 (5 bases). The CDR3 region is CASSTSGNTGELFF. CDR3 DNA sequence: TGTGCCAGCAGCACAAGCGGGAACACCGGGGAGCTGTTTTTT.